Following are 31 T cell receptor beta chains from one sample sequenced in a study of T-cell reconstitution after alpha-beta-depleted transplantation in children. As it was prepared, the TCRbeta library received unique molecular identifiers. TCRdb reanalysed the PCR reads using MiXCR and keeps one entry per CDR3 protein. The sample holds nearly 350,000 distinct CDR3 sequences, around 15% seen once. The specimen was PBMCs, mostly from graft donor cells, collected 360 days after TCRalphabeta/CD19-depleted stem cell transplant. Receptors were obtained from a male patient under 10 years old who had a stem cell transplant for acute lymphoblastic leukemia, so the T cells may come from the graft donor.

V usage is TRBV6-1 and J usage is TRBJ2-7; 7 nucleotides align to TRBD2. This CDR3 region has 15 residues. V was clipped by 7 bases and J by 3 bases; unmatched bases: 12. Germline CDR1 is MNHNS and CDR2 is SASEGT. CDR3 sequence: CASTIHGASGYEQYF. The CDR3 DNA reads TGTGCCAGCACCATCCATGGGGCTAGCGGCTACGAGCAGTACTTC.

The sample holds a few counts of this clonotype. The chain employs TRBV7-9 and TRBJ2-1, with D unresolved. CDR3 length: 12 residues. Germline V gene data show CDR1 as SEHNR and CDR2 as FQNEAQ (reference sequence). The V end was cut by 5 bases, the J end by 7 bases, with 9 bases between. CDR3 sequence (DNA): TGTGCCAGCAGCCCTGGGCCGAATGAGCAGTTCTTC. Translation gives CASSPGPNEQFF.

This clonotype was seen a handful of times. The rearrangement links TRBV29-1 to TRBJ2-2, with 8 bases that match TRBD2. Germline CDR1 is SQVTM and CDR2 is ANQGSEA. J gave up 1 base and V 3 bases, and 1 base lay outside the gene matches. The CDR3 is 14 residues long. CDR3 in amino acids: CSVDTSGNTGELFF. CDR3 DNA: TGCAGCGTTGATACTAGCGGGAACACCGGGGAGCTGTTTTTT.

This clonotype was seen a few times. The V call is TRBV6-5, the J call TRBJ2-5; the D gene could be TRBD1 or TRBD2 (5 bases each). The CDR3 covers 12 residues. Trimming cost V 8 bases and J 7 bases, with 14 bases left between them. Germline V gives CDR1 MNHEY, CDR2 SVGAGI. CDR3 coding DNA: TGTGCCAGCCGGACGGGGCGAGGGACCCAGTACTTC. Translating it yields CASRTGRGTQYF.

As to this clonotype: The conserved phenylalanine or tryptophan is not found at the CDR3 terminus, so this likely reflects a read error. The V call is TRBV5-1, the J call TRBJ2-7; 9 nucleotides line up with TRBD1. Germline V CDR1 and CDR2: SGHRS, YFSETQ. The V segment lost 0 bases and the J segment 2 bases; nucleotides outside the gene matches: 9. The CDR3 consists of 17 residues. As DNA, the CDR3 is TGCGCCAGCAGCTTGGTTCCATCGGACAGGGGAGCCTACGAGCAGTACTGC. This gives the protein CASSLVPSDRGAYEQYC.

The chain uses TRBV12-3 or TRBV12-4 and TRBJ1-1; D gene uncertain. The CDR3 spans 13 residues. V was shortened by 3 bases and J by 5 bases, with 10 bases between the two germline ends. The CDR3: CASSFRSQTEAFF. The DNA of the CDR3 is TGTGCCAGCAGTTTTCGATCTCAGACTGAAGCTTTCTTT.

Here the CDR3 DNA reads TGTGCCAGCAGCTTTACCGGGAGGGCCATAAATGAGCAGTTCTTC. This encodes CASSFTGRAINEQFF. The rearrangement joins TRBV7-3 to TRBJ2-1, with 8 bases lining up with TRBD2. The germline V gene has CDR1 SGHTA and CDR2 FQGTGA. The CDR3 runs 15 residues. With V trimmed by 3 bases and J by 7 bases, 8 bases remained unmatched.

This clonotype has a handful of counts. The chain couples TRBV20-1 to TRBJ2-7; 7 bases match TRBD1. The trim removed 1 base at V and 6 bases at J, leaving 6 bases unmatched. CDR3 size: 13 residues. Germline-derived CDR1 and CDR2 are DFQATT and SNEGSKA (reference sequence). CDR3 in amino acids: CSARGTGGIEQYF. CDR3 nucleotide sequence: TGCAGTGCTAGAGGGACAGGTGGGATCGAGCAGTACTTC.

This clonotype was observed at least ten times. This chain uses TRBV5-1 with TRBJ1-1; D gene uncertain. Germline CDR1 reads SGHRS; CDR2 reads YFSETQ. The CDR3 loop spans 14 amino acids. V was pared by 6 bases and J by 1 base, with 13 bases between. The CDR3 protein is CASNMGLENTEAFF. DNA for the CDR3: TGCGCCAGCAACATGGGATTAGAGAACACTGAAGCTTTCTTT.

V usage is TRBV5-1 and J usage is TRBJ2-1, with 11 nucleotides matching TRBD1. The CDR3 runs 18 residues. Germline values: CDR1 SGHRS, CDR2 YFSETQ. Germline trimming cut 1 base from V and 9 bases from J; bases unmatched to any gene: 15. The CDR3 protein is CASSLIGGVGQGVSEQFF. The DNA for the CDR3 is TGCGCCAGCAGCTTGATTGGTGGTGTGGGACAGGGGGTGAGTGAGCAGTTCTTC.

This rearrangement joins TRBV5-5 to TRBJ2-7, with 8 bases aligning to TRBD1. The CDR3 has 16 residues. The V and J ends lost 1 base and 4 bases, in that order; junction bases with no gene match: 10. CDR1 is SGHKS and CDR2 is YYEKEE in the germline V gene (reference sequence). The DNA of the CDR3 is TGTGCCAGCAGCTTGAACGGACAGGGAGCCTATTACGAGCAGTACTTC. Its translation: CASSLNGQGAYYEQYF.

The CDR3 nucleotides read TGTGCCAGTAGTATTGGACAGGGGAGGATAGGGACCGGGGAGCTGTTTTTT. Encoded protein: CASSIGQGRIGTGELFF. The chain employs TRBV19 and TRBJ2-2; 9 positions agree with TRBD1. Trimming removed 3 bases from V and 5 bases from J; junction bases left unmatched: 10. The CDR3 runs to 17 residues. The V gene's germline CDR1 is LNHDA and CDR2 SQIVND (reference sequence).

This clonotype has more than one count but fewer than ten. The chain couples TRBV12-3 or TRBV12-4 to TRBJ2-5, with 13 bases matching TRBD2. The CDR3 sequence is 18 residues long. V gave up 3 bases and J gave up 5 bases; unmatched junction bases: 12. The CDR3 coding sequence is TGTGCCAGCAGTTTCCTGACAGGACTAGCGGGAGTCGCTGAGACCCAGTACTTC. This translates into CASSFLTGLAGVAETQYF.

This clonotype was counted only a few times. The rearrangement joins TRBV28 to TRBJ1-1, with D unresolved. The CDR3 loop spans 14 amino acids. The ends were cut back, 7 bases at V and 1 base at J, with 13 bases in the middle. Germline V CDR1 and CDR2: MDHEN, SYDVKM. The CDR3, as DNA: TGTGCCAGCATCCCCGCCTGGGGGAACACTGAAGCTTTCTTT. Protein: CASIPAWGNTEAFF.

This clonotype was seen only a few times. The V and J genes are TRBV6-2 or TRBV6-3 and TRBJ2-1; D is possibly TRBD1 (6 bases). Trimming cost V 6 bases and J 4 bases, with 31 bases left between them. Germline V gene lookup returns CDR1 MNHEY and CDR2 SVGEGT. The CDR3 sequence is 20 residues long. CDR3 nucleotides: TGTGCCAGCAGCGCGCCCCCAGGGGCAATCGGCTACCGGCCATACAATGAGCAGTTCTTC. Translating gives CASSAPPGAIGYRPYNEQFF.

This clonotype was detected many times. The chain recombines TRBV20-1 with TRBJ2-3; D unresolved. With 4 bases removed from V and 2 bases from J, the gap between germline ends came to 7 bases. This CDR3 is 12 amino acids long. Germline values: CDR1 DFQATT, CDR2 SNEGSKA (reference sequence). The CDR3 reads CSANDDTDTQYF. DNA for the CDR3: TGCAGTGCTAACGACGACACAGATACGCAGTATTTT.

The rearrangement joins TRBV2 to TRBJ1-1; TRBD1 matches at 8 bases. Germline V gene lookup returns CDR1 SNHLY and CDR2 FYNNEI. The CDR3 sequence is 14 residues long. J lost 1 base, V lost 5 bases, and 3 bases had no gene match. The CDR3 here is CASSSDRGNTEAFF. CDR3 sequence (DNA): TGTGCCAGCAGTTCAGACAGGGGGAACACTGAAGCTTTCTTT.

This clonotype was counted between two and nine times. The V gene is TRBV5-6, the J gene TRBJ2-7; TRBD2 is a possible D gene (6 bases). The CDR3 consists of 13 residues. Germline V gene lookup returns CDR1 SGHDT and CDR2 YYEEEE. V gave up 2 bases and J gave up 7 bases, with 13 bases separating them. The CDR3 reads CASSFLSAGEQYF. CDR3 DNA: TGTGCCAGCAGCTTCCTGAGCGCGGGGGAGCAGTACTTC.

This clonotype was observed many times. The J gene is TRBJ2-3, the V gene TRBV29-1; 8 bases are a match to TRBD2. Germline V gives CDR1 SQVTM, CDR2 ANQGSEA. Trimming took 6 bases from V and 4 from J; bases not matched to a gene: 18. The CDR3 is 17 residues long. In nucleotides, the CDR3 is TGCAGCGTCTCACCAATTAAACTAGCGGCCAAGCCAGATACGCAGTATTTT. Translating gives CSVSPIKLAAKPDTQYF.

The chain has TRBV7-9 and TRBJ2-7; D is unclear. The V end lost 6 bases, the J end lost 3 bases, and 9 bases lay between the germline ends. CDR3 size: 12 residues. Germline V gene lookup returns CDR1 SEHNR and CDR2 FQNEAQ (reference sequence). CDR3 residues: CASRKGNYEQYF. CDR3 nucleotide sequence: TGTGCCAGCAGAAAGGGAAACTACGAGCAGTACTTC.

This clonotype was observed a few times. In nucleotides, the CDR3 is TGTGCCAGCAGCGTAGGTGGGGGGCAGCCCCAGCATTTT. Its protein product is CASSVGGGQPQHF. The chain combines TRBV9 with TRBJ1-5; D is possibly TRBD1 (5 bases). Trimming removed 0 bases from V and 7 bases from J, with 8 bases in between. In germline, CDR1 is SGDLS, CDR2 YYNGEE. This CDR3 spans 13 amino acids.

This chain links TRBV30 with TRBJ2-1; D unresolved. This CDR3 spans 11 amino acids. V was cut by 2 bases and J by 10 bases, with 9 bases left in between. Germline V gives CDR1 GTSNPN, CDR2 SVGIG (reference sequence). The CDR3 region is CAWSPVGEQFF. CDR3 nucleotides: TGTGCCTGGAGTCCTGTGGGGGAGCAGTTCTTC.

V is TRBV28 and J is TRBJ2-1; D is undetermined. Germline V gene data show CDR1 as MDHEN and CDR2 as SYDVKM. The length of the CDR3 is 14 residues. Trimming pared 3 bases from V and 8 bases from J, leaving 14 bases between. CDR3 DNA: TGTGCCAGCAGTTTTGCCCTAGAGGCCCATGAGCAGTTCTTC. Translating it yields CASSFALEAHEQFF.

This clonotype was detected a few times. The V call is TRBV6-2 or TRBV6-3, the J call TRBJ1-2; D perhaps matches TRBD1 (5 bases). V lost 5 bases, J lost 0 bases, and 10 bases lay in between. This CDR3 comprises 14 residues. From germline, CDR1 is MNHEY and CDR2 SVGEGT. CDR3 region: CASSLRQTNYGYTF. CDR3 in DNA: TGTGCCAGCAGTCTGAGACAGACTAACTATGGCTACACCTTC.

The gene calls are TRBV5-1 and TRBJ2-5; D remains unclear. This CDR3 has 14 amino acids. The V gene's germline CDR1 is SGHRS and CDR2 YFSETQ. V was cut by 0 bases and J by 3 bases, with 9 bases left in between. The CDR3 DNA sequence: TGCGCCAGCAGCTTGGCTGGTAGAGAAGAGACCCAGTACTTC. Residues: CASSLAGREETQYF.

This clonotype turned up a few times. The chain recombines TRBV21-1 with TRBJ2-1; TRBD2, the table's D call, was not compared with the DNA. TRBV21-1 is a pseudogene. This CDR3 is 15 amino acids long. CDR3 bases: TGTGCCAGCAGGTATAGCGGGGAACGGCACAATGAGCAGTTCTTC. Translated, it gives CASRYSGERHNEQFF.

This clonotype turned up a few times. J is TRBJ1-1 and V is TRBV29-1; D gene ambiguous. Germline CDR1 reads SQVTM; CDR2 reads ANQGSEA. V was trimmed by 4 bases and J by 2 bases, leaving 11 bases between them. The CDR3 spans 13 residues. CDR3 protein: CSVADIVNTEAFF. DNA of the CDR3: TGCAGCGTTGCTGACATCGTTAACACTGAAGCTTTCTTT.

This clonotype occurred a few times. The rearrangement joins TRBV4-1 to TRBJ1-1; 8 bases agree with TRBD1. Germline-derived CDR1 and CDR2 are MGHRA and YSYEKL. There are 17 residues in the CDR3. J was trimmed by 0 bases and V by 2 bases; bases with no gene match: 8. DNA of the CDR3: TGCGCCAGCAGCCAAACCTCGACAGGGGCTATGAACACTGAAGCTTTCTTT. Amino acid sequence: CASSQTSTGAMNTEAFF.

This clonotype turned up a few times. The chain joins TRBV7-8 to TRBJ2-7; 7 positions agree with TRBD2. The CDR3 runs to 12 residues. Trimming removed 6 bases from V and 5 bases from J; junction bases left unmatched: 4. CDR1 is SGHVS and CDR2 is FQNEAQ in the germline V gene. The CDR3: CASRRLADEQYF. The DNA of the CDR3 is TGTGCCAGCAGACGACTAGCAGACGAGCAGTACTTC. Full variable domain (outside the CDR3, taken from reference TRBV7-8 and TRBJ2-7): GAGVSQSPRYKVAKRGQDVALRCDPISGHVSLFWYQQALGQGPEFLTYFQNEAQLDKSGLPSDRFFAERPEGSVSTLKIQRTQQEDSAVYLCASRRLADEQYFGPGTRLTVT.

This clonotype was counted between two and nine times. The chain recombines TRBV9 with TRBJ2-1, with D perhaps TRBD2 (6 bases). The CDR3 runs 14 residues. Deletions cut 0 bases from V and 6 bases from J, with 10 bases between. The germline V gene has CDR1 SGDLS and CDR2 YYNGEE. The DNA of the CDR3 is TGTGCCAGCAGCGTAGCTGGGGGGTCCAATGAGCAGTTCTTC. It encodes CASSVAGGSNEQFF.

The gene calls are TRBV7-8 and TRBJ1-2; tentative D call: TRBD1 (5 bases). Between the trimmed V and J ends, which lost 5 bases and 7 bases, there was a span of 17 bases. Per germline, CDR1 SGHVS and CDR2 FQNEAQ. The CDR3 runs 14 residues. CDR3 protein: CASSLSGTTSGYTF. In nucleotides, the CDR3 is TGTGCCAGCAGCCTCTCAGGGACCACCTCTGGCTACACCTTC.